These T cell receptor beta chains were read from a single sample in a study of siplizumab effects on memory and regulatory T cells. Profiling relied on immunoSEQ multiplex PCR, and the TCRdb table lists in-frame clones only, not all of them. This table has about 50,000 clones, over 90% appearing once. The specimen was CD8+ T cells sorted from blood. The receptors shown here come from a human donor in good health. Both conserved end residues are part of each CDR3. Each record gives: J gene, V gene, D gene, clone size, CDR3 DNA, CDR3 protein. A D gene is named only where the DNA matches it firmly. A clone size is listed for some rows: how often the clone was seen (once, few, many), or a class if it is expanded.

>TRBJ2-1|TRBV4-1|TRBD2|NA
TGCGCCAGCAGCCAAGACTTGGCGGGAGGGCCTCCCTACAATGAGCAGTTCTTC
CASSQDLAGGPPYNEQFF
>TRBJ2-7|TRBV19|TRBD1|NA
TGTGCCAGTAGTATCTGGACAGGGGAGTTGCATGAGCAGTACTTC
CASSIWTGELHEQYF
>TRBJ2-5|TRBV11-2|TRBD2|NA
TGTGCCAGCAGCGGCTGGACTAGCGGCTCGGAGACCCAGTACTTC
CASSGWTSGSETQYF
>TRBJ2-1|TRBV29-1|NA|NA
TGCAGCGTTGTTGATCAGGCCTACAATGAGCAGTTCTTC
CSVVDQAYNEQFF
>TRBJ2-1|TRBV7-9|NA|once
TGTGCCAGCAGCGCTCAGGGTGACAATGAGCAGTTCTTC
CASSAQGDNEQFF
>TRBJ2-1|TRBV2|NA|NA
TGTGCCAGCAGTGAAGCGAAGCAGTTCTTC
CASSEAKQFF
>TRBJ1-1|TRBV5-4|NA|NA
TGTGCCAGCAGCTTGGAAGGCAGGAACACTGAAGCTTTCTTT
CASSLEGRNTEAFF
>TRBJ1-2|TRBV5-2|NA|NA
TGTGCCAGCAGCTTCCGGGGCAGGGGCAACTATGGCTACACCTTC
CASSFRGRGNYGYTF
>TRBJ2-2|TRBV9|TRBD1|NA
TGTGCCAGCAGCGGAACAGGGGGCACCGGGGAGCTGTTTTTT
CASSGTGGTGELFF
>TRBJ1-2|TRBV9|TRBD1|NA
TGTGCCAGCAGGTCCTATTTGGGACAGTTTGACTATGGCTACACCTTC
CASRSYLGQFDYGYTF
>TRBJ1-5|TRBV9|NA|few
TGTGCCAGCGGACGAGGTAATCAGCCCCAGCATTTT
CASGRGNQPQHF
>TRBJ2-2|TRBV7-8|TRBD1|NA
TGTGCCAGCACCAGGGACAGGGGAAAGACTACCGGGGAGCTGTTTTTT
CASTRDRGKTTGELFF
>TRBJ1-1|TRBV19|NA|NA
TGTGCCAGTAGTATCGGGGGTTATGGCACTGAAGCTTTCTTT
CASSIGGYGTEAFF
>TRBJ1-1|TRBV2|NA|NA
TGTGCCAGCTGGGGGGTGAGGGTGGAGAACACTGAAGCTTTCTTT
CASWGVRVENTEAFF
>TRBJ1-1|TRBV6-5|NA|NA
TGTGCCAGCAGTTACTCGGGGGGACCGAACACTGAAGCTTTCTTT
CASSYSGGPNTEAFF
>TRBJ2-1|TRBV11-3|NA|NA
TGTGCCAGCAGCTTAGCCCGGCCAGCGGTCGAGGCTGAGCAGTTCTTC
CASSLARPAVEAEQFF
>TRBJ2-7|TRBV19|TRBD1|NA
TGTGCCAGTAGTATAGCATACCCGGGACAGGGTTACGAGCAGTACTTC
CASSIAYPGQGYEQYF
>TRBJ2-7|TRBV7-3|NA|NA
TGTGCCAGCAGCCCCACAGGGAGTCCCTACGAGCAGTACTTC
CASSPTGSPYEQYF
>TRBJ2-7|TRBV4-1|NA|NA
TGCGCCAGCAGCAGCCTTGTGACCCTTGGAGAGCAGTACTTC
CASSSLVTLGEQYF
>TRBJ1-2|TRBV5-1|TRBD1|NA
TGCGCCAGCAGCTTGGGGACAGGGGATCGGGGCTACACCTTC
CASSLGTGDRGYTF
>TRBJ2-6|TRBV7-3|NA|NA
TGTGCCAGCGGGAGGACGCGAAAGAGCTCTGGGGCCAACGTCCTGACTTTC
CASGRTRKSSGANVLTF
>TRBJ2-1|TRBV12-5|TRBD2|NA
TGTGCTAGTGCGGGGAGGGCGGAAAGCTCCTACAATGAGCAGTTCTTC
CASAGRAESSYNEQFF
>TRBJ2-7|TRBV27|NA|NA
TGTGCCAGCAGTTTAGGGGGTTCCTACGAGCAGTACTTC
CASSLGGSYEQYF
>TRBJ1-3|TRBV13|TRBD1|NA
TGTGCCAGCAGCACCCGACAGGGGAACGTAGCTGGAAACACCATATATTTT
CASSTRQGNVAGNTIYF
>TRBJ1-1|TRBV6-6|NA|NA
TGTGCCACCTTTAAGGAGCTAAAAGCTTTCTTT
CATFKELKAFF
>TRBJ2-1|TRBV27|NA|NA
TGTGCCAGCACTCCAGAGTTGGGCCAGCTTTACAATGAGCAGTTCTTC
CASTPELGQLYNEQFF
>TRBJ1-5|TRBV28|TRBD1|NA
TGTGCCAGCAGTTTCCCCGGGACAGGAAATCAGCCCCAGCATTTT
CASSFPGTGNQPQHF
>TRBJ2-7|TRBV7-8|TRBD1|medium-sized
TGTGCCAGCAGCCCCAGCTGGACAGGGCAGGACGAGCAGTACTTC
CASSPSWTGQDEQYF
>TRBJ2-1|TRBV15|NA|once
TGTGCCACCGAAGCGTCCAGGGGACTCTACAATGAGCAGTTCTTC
CATEASRGLYNEQFF
>TRBJ1-5|TRBV7-2|TRBD1|NA
TGTGCCAGCAGCAACCGGGACAGCGTATATAGCAATCAGCCCCAGCATTTT
CASSNRDSVYSNQPQHF
>TRBJ1-5|TRBV19|NA|NA
TGTGCCAGTAGTATATGGGGGAATCAGCCCCAGCATTTT
CASSIWGNQPQHF
>TRBJ1-5|TRBV7-8|NA|once
TGTGCCAGCAGCTTAGGTGTTGCAGGAACCCAGCCCCAGCATTTT
CASSLGVAGTQPQHF
>TRBJ1-4|TRBV29-1|NA|once
TGCAGCGTTTTATCTGGCCCTAATGAAAAACTGTTTTTT
CSVLSGPNEKLFF
>TRBJ2-7|TRBV12-5|NA|NA
TGTGCTAGTGGTTTGGTAAGGACGGGTAACGGGAGTGCGCTAGTCGAGCAGTACTTC
CASGLVRTGNGSALVEQYF
>TRBJ2-7|TRBV4-1|NA|NA
TGCGCCAGCAGCCACCGGACTAACTACGAGCAGTACTTC
CASSHRTNYEQYF
>TRBJ1-2|TRBV6-5|NA|NA
TGTGCCAGCACGGGCACCGATGACGTTAACTATGGCTACACCTTC
CASTGTDDVNYGYTF
>TRBJ2-7|TRBV2|NA|NA
TGTGTCCACGGATCACTAGATGGGCAGTACTTC
CVHGSLDGQYF
>TRBJ2-7|TRBV5-4|TRBD2|NA
TGTGCCAGCAGCTTGGTCGGCGGGAGCCGCTACGAGCAGTACTTC
CASSLVGGSRYEQYF
>TRBJ2-1|TRBV7-9|NA|NA
TGTGCCAGCAGCTTCCCCGGGGGTGAGCAGTTCTTC
CASSFPGGEQFF
>TRBJ1-5|TRBV7-8|NA|NA
TGTGCCAGCAGCTTAGACGGGTTGGGTCAGCCCCAGCATTTT
CASSLDGLGQPQHF
>TRBJ1-1|TRBV9|TRBD1|NA
TGTGCCAGCAGCGAGGGGGCGAGAACTGAAGCTTTCTTT
CASSEGARTEAFF
>TRBJ2-7|TRBV4-1|TRBD2|NA
TGCGCCAGCAGCCAAGATCATTTCGGCCAGCGGGACTACGAGCAGTACTTC
CASSQDHFGQRDYEQYF